Below, 13 T cell receptor beta chains from the same sample are listed, as sequenced in a study of shared clonotypes between healthy human individuals. TCRdb's table, derived via immunoSEQ multiplex PCR, lists solely in-frame clones and lacks some. The sample has about 2.4 million clones, 80% to 95% seen once. Sequencing was performed on naive CD4+ T cells from PBMCs. Subset here: CD45RA+ positively selected. Receptors were obtained from a man younger than 35 in good health. Some clones in this sample may be carry-over from other donors' samples.

V usage is TRBV9 and J usage is TRBJ2-1; 10 bases fit TRBD2. This CDR3 has 15 residues. With V trimmed by 3 bases and J by 6 bases, 6 bases remained unmatched. CDR1 and CDR2 (germline): SGDLS, YYNGEE. CDR3 loop: CASSGPSGSLNEQFF. CDR3 sequence (DNA): TGTGCCAGCAGCGGACCTAGCGGGAGTCTCAATGAGCAGTTCTTC. The full variable domain, rest sourced from reference TRBV9 and TRBJ2-1, is DSGVTQTPKHLITATGQRVTLRCSPRSGDLSVYWYQQSLDQGLQFLIQYYNGEERAKGNILERFSAQQFPDLHSELNLSSLELGDSALYFCASSGPSGSLNEQFFGPGTRLTVL.

The chain combines TRBV4-1 with TRBJ2-2, with TRBD1 identical over 7 bases. CDR3 size: 16 residues. Losses at the gene ends were 6 bases for V and 5 bases for J; bases not matched to a gene: 12. Germline CDR1 MGHRA, CDR2 YSYEKL. Here the CDR3 DNA reads TGCGCCAGCAGGATTTTCTCGACAGGGAATACCGGGGAGCTGTTTTTT. This translates into CASRIFSTGNTGELFF.

This rearrangement joins TRBV18 to TRBJ2-7; D might be TRBD1 (5 bases). Germline V gene data show CDR1 as KGHSH and CDR2 as LQKENI. CDR3 length equals 15 residues. Trimming took 5 bases from V and 7 from J, leaving 21 bases between them. This chain's CDR3 is CASSFGQGRNSEQYF. The CDR3 DNA follows: TGTGCCAGCTCATTCGGACAAGGAAGGAATTCGGAGCAGTACTTC.

This chain connects TRBV5-1 to TRBJ2-4; D is ambiguous. The CDR3 spans 15 residues. The V end lost 0 bases, the J end lost 8 bases, and 15 bases lay between the germline ends. Germline values: CDR1 SGHRS, CDR2 YFSETQ. CDR3: CASSLASVGADIQYF. In DNA, the CDR3 is TGCGCCAGCAGCTTGGCCTCGGTAGGCGCGGACATTCAGTACTTC.

This chain joins TRBV7-2 and TRBJ1-4, with D unclear. CDR1 is SGHTA and CDR2 is FQGNSA in the germline V gene. There are 11 residues in the CDR3. V lost 6 bases, J lost 1 base, and 0 bases lay in between. The DNA of the CDR3 is TGTGCCAGCAGAACTAATGAAAAACTGTTTTTT. Amino acids: CASRTNEKLFF. The whole variable domain, remainder taken from reference TRBV7-2 and TRBJ1-4, is GAGVSQSPSNKVTEKGKDVELRCDPISGHTALYWYRQSLGQGLEFLIYFQGNSAPDKSGLPSDRFSAERTGGSVSTLTIQRTQQEDSAVYLCASRTNEKLFFGSGTQLSVL.

In its sample, this clone was seen once. The V call is TRBV28, the J call TRBJ2-1, with 14 bases aligning to TRBD2. V was clipped by 4 bases and J by 8 bases; unmatched bases: 10. This CDR3 contains 17 residues. Germline V gives CDR1 MDHEN, CDR2 SYDVKM. DNA for the CDR3: TGTGCCAGCAGTTCCTTGGGACTAGCGGGAGAGGAGGATGAGCAGTTCTTC. Amino acids: CASSSLGLAGEEDEQFF.

This rearrangement joins TRBV6-1 to TRBJ2-7; 9 bases line up with TRBD2. From germline, CDR1 is MNHNS and CDR2 SASEGT. The CDR3 covers 14 residues. V trimming: 5 bases; J trimming: 6 bases; junction bases outside the gene matches: 8. Here the CDR3 reads CASSPQAGGLEQYF. DNA of the CDR3: TGTGCCAGCAGTCCTCAAGCGGGAGGACTCGAGCAGTACTTC.

This clone was recorded a few times. The chain has TRBV28 and TRBJ1-4, with 7 bases aligning to TRBD1. CDR3 length equals 13 residues. V lost 6 bases, J lost 5 bases, and 3 bases stayed unmatched. Per germline, CDR1 MDHEN and CDR2 SYDVKM. The CDR3 DNA reads as TGTGCCAGCAGGGCAGGGGGAAATGAAAAACTGTTTTTT. Translated, it gives CASRAGGNEKLFF.

Concerning this clone itself: Other DNA sequences in this specimen translate into the identical CDR3. The chain employs TRBV7-2 and TRBJ2-5; the D is unclear. V lost 0 bases and J 1 base, leaving 9 bases between the germline ends. Per the germline V gene, CDR1 is SGHTA and CDR2 is FQGNSA. The length of the CDR3 is 15 residues. The CDR3 region is CASSLAIGFQETQYF. The CDR3 coding sequence is TGTGCCAGCAGCTTAGCGATCGGGTTCCAAGAGACCCAGTACTTC. Full variable domain (outside the CDR3, taken from reference TRBV7-2 and TRBJ2-5): GAGVSQSPSNKVTEKGKDVELRCDPISGHTALYWYRQSLGQGLEFLIYFQGNSAPDKSGLPSDRFSAERTGGSVSTLTIQRTQQEDSAVYLCASSLAIGFQETQYFGPGTRLLVL.

The V call is TRBV28, the J call TRBJ1-5; 10 bases agree with TRBD1. Germline CDR1 is MDHEN and CDR2 is SYDVKM. The junction had 10 bases not matched to a gene; V was cut back by 6 bases and J by 2 bases. This CDR3 has 17 residues. The CDR3 DNA reads TGTGCCAGCAGCCCTAGGCGGGACAGGGGCCGCAATCAGCCCCAGCATTTT. Translating it yields CASSPRRDRGRNQPQHF. The whole variable domain, filled in from reference TRBV28 and TRBJ1-5, reads DVKVTQSSRYLVKRTGEKVFLECVQDMDHENMFWYRQDPGLGLRLIYFSYDVKMKEKGDIPEGYSVSREKKERFSLILESASTNQTSMYLCASSPRRDRGRNQPQHFGDGTRLSIL.

The V and J genes are TRBV11-2 and TRBJ2-7; D is unresolved. This CDR3 is 16 amino acids long. Looked up from germline, CDR1 is SGHAT and CDR2 is FQNNGV. The germline V and J ends were trimmed by 0 bases and 6 bases, with 18 bases remaining between them. For the CDR3, the DNA is TGTGCCAGCAGCTTAGATTTGTACAGTCTTCTCTTCGAGCAGTACTTC. It encodes CASSLDLYSLLFEQYF.

V is TRBV5-1 and J is TRBJ2-2, with D possibly TRBD2 on 5 matching bases. Germline loops: CDR1 SGHRS, CDR2 YFSETQ. V was shortened by 1 base and J by 6 bases, with 10 bases between the two germline ends. This CDR3 has 14 residues. The DNA for the CDR3 is TGCGCCAGCAGCTTGATCCGGGATTCCGGGGAGCTGTTTTTT. It yields the protein CASSLIRDSGELFF.

A single count supports this clone. This rearrangement joins TRBV19 to TRBJ2-6; 7 nucleotides line up with TRBD1. From germline, CDR1 is LNHDA and CDR2 SQIVND (reference sequence). The CDR3 length is 17 residues. The ends lost 10 bases at V and 0 bases at J; junction bases unmatched: 12. In DNA form, the CDR3 reads TGTGCCACCAGCCAGACAGGGTTCCGCTCTGGGGCCAACGTCCTGACTTTC. It translates to CATSQTGFRSGANVLTF.